Following are 17 T cell receptor beta chains from one sample sequenced in a study of blood T cell repertoires in COVID-19. The assay was immunoSEQ multiplex PCR, and TCRdb's table has in-frame clones only and misses some. The table has about 350,000 clones, 88% seen once; the top ten hold approximately 0.93%. The sample comprised PBMCs or T cells enriched from blood (not recorded which). Receptors originate from a woman younger than 45 who had been exposed to COVID-19.

This chain uses TRBV28 with TRBJ2-3; the match to TRBD2 covers 9 bases. In germline, CDR1 is MDHEN, CDR2 SYDVKM. V lost 4 bases to trimming and J lost 3 bases; unmatched junction nucleotides: 5. The CDR3 is 15 residues long. The CDR3 loop reads CASSSAGGPTDTQYF. The CDR3 bases are TGTGCCAGCAGTTCCGCGGGAGGGCCGACAGATACGCAGTATTTT.

This rearrangement joins TRBV12-3 or TRBV12-4 to TRBJ2-6; maybe TRBD1 (6 bases). CDR3 size: 12 residues. Trimming removed 8 bases from V and 4 bases from J, with 6 bases in between. This CDR3 reads CASGTGANVLTF. CDR3 bases: TGTGCCAGCGGGACAGGGGCCAACGTCCTGACTTTC.

The CDR3 reads CASSLDGAGAAYNEQFF. The CDR3 region has the DNA TGTGCCAGCAGCTTGGATGGGGCCGGTGCGGCCTACAATGAGCAGTTCTTC. The chain employs TRBV5-4 and TRBJ2-1; the D gene is possibly TRBD1 (5 bases). The length of the CDR3 is 17 residues. The V end lost 0 bases, the J end lost 2 bases, and 15 bases lay between the germline ends. Per germline, CDR1 SGHNT and CDR2 YYREEE (reference sequence).

The chain carries TRBV7-9 and TRBJ1-1; 10 bases agree with TRBD1. V was pared by 5 bases and J by 2 bases, with 5 bases of the junction left unmatched. The CDR3 extends over 15 amino acids. Germline V gene lookup returns CDR1 SEHNR and CDR2 FQNEAQ (reference sequence). The CDR3 loop reads CASSPRDRGNTEAFF. DNA of the CDR3: TGTGCCAGCAGCCCCCGGGACAGGGGAAACACTGAAGCTTTCTTT.

The chain carries TRBV12-5 and TRBJ2-3, with 9 bases identical to TRBD1. The germline V gene has CDR1 LGHNT and CDR2 FRNRAP. This CDR3 contains 14 residues. Unmatched junction bases numbered 3, after V lost 1 base and J lost 7 bases. CDR3 in amino acids: CASGLGQGGHTQYF. The DNA for the CDR3 is TGTGCTAGTGGTTTGGGACAGGGGGGCCATACGCAGTATTTT.

The rearrangement joins TRBV4-2 to TRBJ2-1; 8 bases match TRBD2. The CDR3 consists of 16 residues. The germline V gene encodes CDR1 LGHNA and CDR2 YNFKEQ. The V segment lost 0 bases and the J segment 2 bases; nucleotides outside the gene matches: 3. The CDR3 sequence is CASSQETGGAYNEQFF. CDR3 nucleotides: TGTGCCAGCAGCCAAGAGACGGGAGGGGCCTACAATGAGCAGTTCTTC.

The chain uses TRBV7-9 and TRBJ2-1; TRBD1 matches at 7 bases. V shed 5 bases and J 7 bases; nucleotides not matched to a gene: 11. The CDR3 covers 15 residues. Germline lookup yields CDR1 SEHNR and CDR2 FQNEAQ (reference sequence). As DNA, the CDR3 is TGTGCCAGCAGCCTTGTGACAGGGTTCGGGAATGAGCAGTTCTTC. Encoded protein: CASSLVTGFGNEQFF.

This sequence joins TRBV18 and TRBJ1-3; no definite D call. The CDR3 extends over 11 amino acids. CDR1 KGHSH and CDR2 LQKENI come from the germline V gene. V lost 3 bases to trimming and J lost 8 bases, with 5 bases between them. The CDR3 spells CASSPADTIYF. The CDR3 coding sequence is TGTGCCAGCTCACCGGCGGACACCATATATTTT.

The chain carries TRBV6-5 and TRBJ1-1; D call uncertain. The CDR3 consists of 15 residues. CDR1 and CDR2 (germline): MNHEY, SVGAGI. V was pared by 0 bases and J by 4 bases, with 12 bases between. The CDR3 sequence is CASSYSGGVGTEAFF. The CDR3 DNA reads as TGTGCCAGCAGTTACTCGGGAGGAGTTGGCACTGAAGCTTTCTTT.

The chain couples TRBV28 to TRBJ1-1, with TRBD1 identical over 8 bases. This CDR3 has 15 amino acids. The V segment lost 8 bases and the J segment 4 bases; nucleotides outside the gene matches: 12. CDR1 MDHEN and CDR2 SYDVKM come from the germline V gene. Here the CDR3 reads CASPGSRGPGTEAFF. The CDR3 nucleotides are TGTGCCAGCCCTGGTTCCAGGGGGCCGGGCACTGAAGCTTTCTTT.

The rearrangement joins TRBV28 to TRBJ2-5; TRBD2 aligns across 11 bases. J was trimmed by 5 bases and V by 8 bases; bases with no gene match: 13. This CDR3 comprises 16 residues. The germline V gene encodes CDR1 MDHEN and CDR2 SYDVKM. The CDR3 DNA follows: TGTGCCAGCGCCCTGGGGCTAGCGGGAGGCTGGGAGACCCAGTACTTC. Protein sequence: CASALGLAGGWETQYF.

CDR3 residues: CASSLRRANEQFF. In nucleotides, the CDR3 is TGTGCCAGCAGTTTACGCAGGGCCAATGAGCAGTTCTTC. The genes are TRBV28 and TRBJ2-1; a possible D gene is TRBD1 (5 bases). From germline, CDR1 is MDHEN and CDR2 SYDVKM. The CDR3 runs to 13 residues. The V end lost 2 bases, the J end lost 6 bases, and 8 bases lay between the germline ends.

The V call is TRBV20-1, the J call TRBJ2-7, with 9 positions matching TRBD2. This CDR3 has 14 residues. The germline V gene encodes CDR1 DFQATT and CDR2 SNEGSKA (reference sequence). J was trimmed by 4 bases and V by 3 bases; bases with no gene match: 7. As DNA, the CDR3 is TGCAGTGCTAGTTTGGCGGGAGGGCCTTACGAGCAGTACTTC. It specifies CSASLAGGPYEQYF.

The genes are TRBV6-5 and TRBJ1-5; no firm D call. The CDR3 is 15 amino acids. The V gene's germline CDR1 is MNHEY and CDR2 SVGAGI. The V end lost 3 bases, the J end lost 0 bases, and 9 bases lay between the germline ends. CDR3 sequence: CASSYPGRSNQPQHF. The CDR3 bases are TGTGCCAGCAGTTATCCCGGTCGTAGCAATCAGCCCCAGCATTTT.

This clone is a singleton in its sample. The chain carries TRBV7-9 and TRBJ2-1; 10 nucleotides line up with TRBD1. With 6 bases clipped from V and 0 bases from J, the junction kept 11 bases outside the gene matches. The CDR3 runs 18 residues. Germline V gene data show CDR1 as SEHNR and CDR2 as FQNEAQ (reference sequence). The CDR3 region has the DNA TGTGCCAGCAGGGGACCGGGACAGGGGACGAGCTCCTACAATGAGCAGTTCTTC. It yields the protein CASRGPGQGTSSYNEQFF.

V is TRBV23-1 and J is TRBJ1-6; D not resolved. TRBV23-1 is an ORF for which the function is uncertain. CDR3 length: 12 amino acids. Trimming removed 7 bases at V and 11 bases at J, with 12 bases between. The CDR3 region is CASTPWRTPLHF. CDR3 DNA sequence: TGCGCCAGCACCCCTTGGAGGACACCCCTCCACTTT.

The chain links TRBV9 to TRBJ2-7, with a tentative D call TRBD1 (6 bases). Germline V CDR1 and CDR2: SGDLS, YYNGEE. CDR3 size: 14 residues. The V gene lost 3 bases and the J gene lost 0 bases, with 10 bases spanning the gap. The chain's CDR3 is CASSARDNSYEQYF. DNA of the CDR3: TGTGCCAGCAGCGCACGGGACAACTCCTACGAGCAGTACTTC. The complete variable domain, with remaining parts taken from reference TRBV9 and TRBJ2-7, reads DSGVTQTPKHLITATGQRVTLRCSPRSGDLSVYWYQQSLDQGLQFLIQYYNGEERAKGNILERFSAQQFPDLHSELNLSSLELGDSALYFCASSARDNSYEQYFGPGTRLTVT.